The sequence of this T cell receptor beta chain was determined in a study of T-cell reconstitution after alpha-beta-depleted transplantation in children. CDR3 length: 13 amino acids. The ends lost 6 bases at V and 4 bases at J; junction bases unmatched: 4. The authors prepared the TCRbeta library with unique molecular identifiers. TCRdb ran MiXCR on the PCR reads and lists one entry per CDR3 protein. The sample has hundreds of thousands of distinct CDR3 sequences, roughly 17% seen once. The sequencing here drew on PBMCs from the stem cell graft donor, taken from the stem cell graft. This chain uses TRBV12-3 or TRBV12-4 with TRBJ1-2; 8 bases are shared with TRBD1. The receptor's source is a human donor who donated a stem cell graft to a child with acute myeloid leukemia. The CDR3 here is CASSDRGPYGYTF. CDR3 coding DNA: TGTGCCAGCAGCGACAGGGGTCCCTATGGCTACACCTTC.